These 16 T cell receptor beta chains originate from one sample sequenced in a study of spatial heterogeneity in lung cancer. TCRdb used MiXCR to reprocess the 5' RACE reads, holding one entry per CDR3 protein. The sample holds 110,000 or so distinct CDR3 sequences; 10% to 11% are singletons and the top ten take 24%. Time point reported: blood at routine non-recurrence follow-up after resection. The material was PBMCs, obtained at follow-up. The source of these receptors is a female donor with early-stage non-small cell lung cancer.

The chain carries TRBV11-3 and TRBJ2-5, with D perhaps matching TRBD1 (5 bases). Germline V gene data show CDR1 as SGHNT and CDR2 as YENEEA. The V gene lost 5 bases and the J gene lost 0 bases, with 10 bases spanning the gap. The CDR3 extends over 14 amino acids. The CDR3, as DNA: TGTGCCAGCAGCCAGACAGAGTACCAAGAGACCCAGTACTTC. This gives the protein CASSQTEYQETQYF.

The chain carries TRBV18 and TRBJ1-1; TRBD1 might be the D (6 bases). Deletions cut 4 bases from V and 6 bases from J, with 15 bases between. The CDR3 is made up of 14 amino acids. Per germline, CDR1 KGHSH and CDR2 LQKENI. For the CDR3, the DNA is TGTGCCAGCTCACGAGAGGGGGACCGATCTGAAGCTTTCTTT. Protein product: CASSREGDRSEAFF.

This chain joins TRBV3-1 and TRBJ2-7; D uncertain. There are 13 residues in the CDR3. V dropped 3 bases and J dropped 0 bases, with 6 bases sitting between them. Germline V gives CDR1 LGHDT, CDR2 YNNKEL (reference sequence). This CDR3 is CASSHRNSYEQYF. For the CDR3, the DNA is TGTGCCAGCAGCCACAGGAACTCCTACGAGCAGTACTTC.

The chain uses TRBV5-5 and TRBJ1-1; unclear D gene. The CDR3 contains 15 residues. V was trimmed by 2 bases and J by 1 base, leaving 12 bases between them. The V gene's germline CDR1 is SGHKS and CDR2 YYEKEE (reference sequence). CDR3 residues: CASSFFTVANTEAFF. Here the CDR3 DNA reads TGTGCCAGCAGCTTCTTCACGGTCGCGAACACTGAAGCTTTCTTT. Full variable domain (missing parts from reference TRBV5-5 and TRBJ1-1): DAGVTQSPTHLIKTRGQQVTLRCSPISGHKSVSWYQQVLGQGPQFIFQYYEKEERGRGNFPDRFSARQFPNYSSELNVNALLLGDSALYLCASSFFTVANTEAFFGQGTRLTVV.

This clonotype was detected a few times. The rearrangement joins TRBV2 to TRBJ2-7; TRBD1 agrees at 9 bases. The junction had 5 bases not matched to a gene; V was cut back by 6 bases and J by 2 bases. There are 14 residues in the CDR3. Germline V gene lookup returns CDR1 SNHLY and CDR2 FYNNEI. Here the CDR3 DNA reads TGTGCCAGCAGGCTCGGGACAGGGACCTACGAGCAGTACGTC. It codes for CASRLGTGTYEQYV.

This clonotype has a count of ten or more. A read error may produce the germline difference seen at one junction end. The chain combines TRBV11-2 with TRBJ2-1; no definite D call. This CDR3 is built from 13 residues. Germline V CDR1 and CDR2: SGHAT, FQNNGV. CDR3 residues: CAGRPIRSNEQFF. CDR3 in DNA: TGTGCCGGCAGACCGATAAGAAGCAATGAGCAGTTCTTC.

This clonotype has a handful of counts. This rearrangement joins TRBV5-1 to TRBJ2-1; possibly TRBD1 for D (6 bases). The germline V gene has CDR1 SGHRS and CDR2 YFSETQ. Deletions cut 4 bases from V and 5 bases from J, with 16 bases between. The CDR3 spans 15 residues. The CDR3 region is CASSLGGQLDNEQFF. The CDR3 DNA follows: TGCGCCAGCAGCCTGGGTGGACAGCTAGACAATGAGCAGTTCTTC.

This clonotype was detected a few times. The CDR3 sequence is CASSYRGSAYTIYF. CDR3 nucleotides: TGTGCCAGCAGTTACAGGGGCTCGGCGTACACCATATATTTT. This chain links TRBV6-5 with TRBJ1-3; TRBD1 is a possible D gene (5 bases). Germline values: CDR1 MNHEY, CDR2 SVGAGI. The CDR3 runs 14 residues. V was shortened by 2 bases and J by 8 bases, with 13 bases between the two germline ends.

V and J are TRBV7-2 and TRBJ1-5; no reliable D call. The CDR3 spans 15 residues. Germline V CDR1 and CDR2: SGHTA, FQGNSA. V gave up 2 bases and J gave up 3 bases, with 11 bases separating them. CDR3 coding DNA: TGTGCCAGCAGCTTAAATATCAACCTCAATCAGCCCCAGCATTTT. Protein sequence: CASSLNINLNQPQHF.

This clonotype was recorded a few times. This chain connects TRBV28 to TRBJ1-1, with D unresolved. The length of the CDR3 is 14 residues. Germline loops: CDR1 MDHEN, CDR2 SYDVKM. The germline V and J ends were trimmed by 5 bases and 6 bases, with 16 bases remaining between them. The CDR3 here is CASSPLDGRAEAFF. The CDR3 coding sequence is TGTGCCAGCAGTCCACTGGACGGGAGAGCTGAAGCTTTCTTT. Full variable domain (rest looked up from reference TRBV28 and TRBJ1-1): DVKVTQSSRYLVKRTGEKVFLECVQDMDHENMFWYRQDPGLGLRLIYFSYDVKMKEKGDIPEGYSVSREKKERFSLILESASTNQTSMYLCASSPLDGRAEAFFGQGTRLTVV.

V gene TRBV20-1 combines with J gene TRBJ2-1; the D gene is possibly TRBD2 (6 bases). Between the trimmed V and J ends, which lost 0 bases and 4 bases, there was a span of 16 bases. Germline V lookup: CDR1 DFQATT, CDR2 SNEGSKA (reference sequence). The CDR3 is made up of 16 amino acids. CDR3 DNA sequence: TGCAGTGCTAGAGATGATAGCGGCGGGGCTTACAATGAGCAGTTCTTC. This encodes CSARDDSGGAYNEQFF.

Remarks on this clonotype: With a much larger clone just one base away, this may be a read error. The CDR3 DNA sequence: TGCGCCAGCAGCCCCGGGACTAGCTCGAACACCGGGGAGCTGATTTTT. This sequence encodes CASSPGTSSNTGELIF. The chain has TRBV5-1 and TRBJ2-2; TRBD2 agrees at 9 bases. The CDR3 extends over 16 amino acids. CDR1 SGHRS and CDR2 YFSETQ come from the germline V gene.

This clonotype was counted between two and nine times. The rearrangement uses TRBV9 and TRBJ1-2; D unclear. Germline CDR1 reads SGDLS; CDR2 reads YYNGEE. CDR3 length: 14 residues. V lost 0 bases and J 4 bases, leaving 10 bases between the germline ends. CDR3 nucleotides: TGTGCCAGCAGCGTAGTTGGCAGCCCCTATGGCTACACCTTC. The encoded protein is CASSVVGSPYGYTF.

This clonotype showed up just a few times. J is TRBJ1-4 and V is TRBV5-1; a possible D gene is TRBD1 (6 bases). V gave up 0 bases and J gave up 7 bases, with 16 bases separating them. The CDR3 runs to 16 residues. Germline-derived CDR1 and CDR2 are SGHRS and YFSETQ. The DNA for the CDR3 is TGCGCCAGCAGCTTGGGGGAGACAGGTCCACCTGAAAAACTGTTTTTT. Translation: CASSLGETGPPEKLFF.

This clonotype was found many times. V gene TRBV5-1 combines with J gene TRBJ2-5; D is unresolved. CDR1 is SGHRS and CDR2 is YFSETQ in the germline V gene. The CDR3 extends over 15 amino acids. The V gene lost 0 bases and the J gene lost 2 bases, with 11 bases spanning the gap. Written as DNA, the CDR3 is TGCGCCAGCAGCTTGGTCCTGCAGTCTCAAGAGACCCAGTACTTC. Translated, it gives CASSLVLQSQETQYF.

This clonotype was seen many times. CDR3 protein: CASSPSPGAYEQYF. CDR3 nucleotide sequence: TGCGCCAGCAGTCCCTCGCCCGGGGCCTACGAGCAGTACTTC. V and J are TRBV5-1 and TRBJ2-7; the D gene is possibly TRBD2 (5 bases). The CDR3 is made up of 14 amino acids. V gave up 5 bases and J gave up 2 bases, with 14 bases separating them. The germline V gene encodes CDR1 SGHRS and CDR2 YFSETQ.